The 6 T cell receptor beta chains in this list originate from one sample, sequenced in a study of blood T cells in healthy people across ages. A J-beta primer mix and a sample-barcoded 5' primer were used in a second PCR of about 6 to 12 cycles. Via MiXCR, TCRdb re-called the 5' RACE reads, giving one row per CDR3 protein. The table records over 600,000 distinct CDR3 sequences, around 21% of them present only once. Sample: blood. The receptor set was obtained from a man between 65 and 85 years old in good health.

The rearrangement links TRBV14 to TRBJ2-1; D is ambiguous. V gave up 1 base and J gave up 6 bases, with 10 bases separating them. The CDR3 consists of 14 residues. CDR1 and CDR2 from the germline V gene are SGHDN and FVKESK. CDR3 residues: CASSQVKLSNEQFF. CDR3 nucleotides: TGTGCCAGCAGCCAAGTTAAGCTGAGCAATGAGCAGTTCTTC. Using reference TRBV14 and TRBJ2-1 for the parts outside the CDR3, the full variable domain is EAGVTQFPSHSVIEKGQTVTLRCDPISGHDNLYWYRRVMGKEIKFLLHFVKESKQDESGMPNNRFLAERTGGTYSTLKVQPAELEDSGVYFCASSQVKLSNEQFFGPGTRLTVL.

The chain carries TRBV4-2 and TRBJ2-5; the D is unclear. CDR3 length equals 15 residues. The V end lost 0 bases, the J end lost 3 bases, and 11 bases lay between the germline ends. CDR1 LGHNA and CDR2 YNFKEQ come from the germline V gene. CDR3 nucleotide sequence: TGTGCCAGCAGCCAAGATTTCGGCCAGAAAGAGACCCAGTACTTC. Translating gives CASSQDFGQKETQYF.

In its sample, this clonotype was seen a few times. The CDR3 spells CASSLAKLVGIGSYEQYF. As DNA, the CDR3 is TGTGCCAGCAGCTTGGCCAAGCTAGTGGGGATTGGGTCCTACGAGCAGTACTTC. The chain employs TRBV5-5 and TRBJ2-7; no clear D gene. The ends were cut back, 0 bases at V and 1 base at J, with 20 bases in the middle. CDR1 and CDR2 (germline): SGHKS, YYEKEE (reference sequence). CDR3 size: 18 residues.

This rearrangement joins TRBV6-5 to TRBJ2-7; TRBD2 matches at 8 bases. CDR3 size: 14 residues. Trimming at V came to 6 bases and at J to 4 bases, leaving 8 bases not matched to a gene. Germline V gene lookup returns CDR1 MNHEY and CDR2 SVGAGI. CDR3 sequence (DNA): TGTGCCAGCAGCGGCAGCGGGAGCGGATACGAGCAGTACTTC. It codes for CASSGSGSGYEQYF.

V is TRBV11-2 and J is TRBJ1-1; D perhaps matches TRBD1 (6 bases). This CDR3 has 15 residues. V lost 2 bases and J 1 base, leaving 11 bases between the germline ends. The germline V gene encodes CDR1 SGHAT and CDR2 FQNNGV. CDR3 bases: TGTGCCAGCAGCTTACAACAGGGTGGGAACACTGAAGCTTTCTTT. Protein product: CASSLQQGGNTEAFF.

This clonotype was picked up a small number of times. This chain uses TRBV20-1 with TRBJ2-7, with 7 bases fitting TRBD1. CDR3 length equals 11 residues. Germline trimming cut 3 bases from V and 6 bases from J; bases unmatched to any gene: 2. Germline CDR1 and CDR2: DFQATT and SNEGSKA (reference sequence). CDR3 loop: CSARTGIEQYF. Written as DNA, the CDR3 is TGCAGTGCTAGGACAGGGATCGAGCAGTACTTC.